A single sample is the source of the 14 T cell receptor beta chains below, sequenced in a study of shared clonotypes between healthy human individuals. The method was immunoSEQ multiplex PCR; TCRdb's version includes in-frame clones alone and lacks a portion of them. The table has about 1.1 million clones, around 82% seen once; the top ten hold around 0.6%. Source material: memory CD4+ T cells from PBMCs. The subset is: CD45RA-negative fraction. Receptors originate from a man younger than 30 in good health. Some clones in this sample may be carry-over from other donors' samples.

This clone was observed many times. The gene calls are TRBV4-2 and TRBJ1-2, with D possibly matching TRBD1 (5 bases). The germline V and J ends were trimmed by 4 bases and 6 bases, with 15 bases remaining between them. The CDR3 extends over 14 amino acids. Germline-derived CDR1 and CDR2 are LGHNA and YNFKEQ. Here the CDR3 DNA reads TGTGCCAGCAGCCGCCTCCAGGGCGGCGATGGCTACACCTTC. As protein: CASSRLQGGDGYTF.

A note on this clone: Other DNA sequences from this sample encode an identical CDR3 as well. This sequence joins TRBV5-5 and TRBJ1-2; D is unclear. CDR1 is SGHKS and CDR2 is YYEKEE in the germline V gene (reference sequence). Trimming cost V 4 bases and J 1 base, with 8 bases left between them. The CDR3 is 13 residues long. CDR3 bases: TGTGCCAGCAGCCCCGGAGATAACTATGGCTACACCTTC. Amino acid sequence: CASSPGDNYGYTF.

This chain connects TRBV4-2 to TRBJ2-7, with TRBD1 matching over 9 bases. V lost 0 bases and J lost 3; bases outside the gene matches: 9. The CDR3 has 17 amino acids. CDR1 is LGHNA, CDR2 YNFKEQ, per germline. The CDR3 DNA follows: TGTGCCAGCAGCCAAGACGGTCTGGGACAGGGAGGCTACGAGCAGTACTTC. It translates to CASSQDGLGQGGYEQYF.

This chain uses TRBV5-1 with TRBJ2-3, with 8 bases lining up with TRBD2. Unmatched junction bases numbered 19, after V lost 4 bases and J lost 6 bases. Germline V gives CDR1 SGHRS, CDR2 YFSETQ. CDR3 size: 18 residues. CDR3 sequence reads: CASSPPNSLADSRDTQYF. The CDR3 DNA reads as TGCGCCAGCAGCCCCCCAAACTCACTAGCGGACAGCCGGGATACGCAGTATTTT.

The V call is TRBV7-2, the J call TRBJ2-1; 12 bases fit TRBD2. V lost 1 base, J lost 4 bases, and 2 bases stayed unmatched. The CDR3 has 16 residues. The germline V gene encodes CDR1 SGHTA and CDR2 FQGNSA. As DNA, the CDR3 is TGTGCCAGCAGCTTAGGGCTAGCGGGAGGGTACAATGAGCAGTTCTTC. Residues: CASSLGLAGGYNEQFF.

This clone was observed a handful of times. The V and J genes are TRBV5-4 and TRBJ2-7; D possibly corresponds to TRBD2 (5 bases). V was trimmed by 2 bases and J by 3 bases, leaving 15 bases between them. The CDR3 loop spans 15 amino acids. In germline, CDR1 is SGHNT, CDR2 YYREEE (reference sequence). The DNA of the CDR3 is TGTGCCAGCAGCTTATCAAGCGGAAGGTACTACGAGCAGTACTTC. Amino acids: CASSLSSGRYYEQYF.

V and J are TRBV25-1 and TRBJ2-5, with 11 bases matching TRBD2. The length of the CDR3 is 16 residues. From germline, CDR1 is MGHDK and CDR2 SYGVNS. V lost 5 bases to trimming and J lost 8 bases; unmatched junction nucleotides: 13. The CDR3, as DNA: TGTGCCAGCAGTCCCCGGCGCGGGGGACTAGCGGAAACCCAGTACTTC. This gives the protein CASSPRRGGLAETQYF. Based on the CDR3 plus reference TRBV25-1 and TRBJ2-5, the full variable domain is EADIYQTPRYLVIGTGKKITLECSQTMGHDKMYWYQQDPGMELHLIHYSYGVNSTEKGDLSSESTVSRIRTEHFPLTLESARPSHTSQYLCASSPRRGGLAETQYFGPGTRLLVL.

The chain employs TRBV5-1 and TRBJ2-1, with a possible D match to TRBD2 (6 bases). Trimming stripped 1 base from V and 4 bases from J, with 12 bases between. The CDR3 loop spans 15 amino acids. In germline, CDR1 is SGHRS, CDR2 YFSETQ. CDR3 amino acids: CASSLSLGGYNEQFF. The DNA of the CDR3 is TGCGCCAGCAGCTTGTCGTTGGGGGGATACAATGAGCAGTTCTTC.

The chain recombines TRBV27 with TRBJ1-2; perhaps TRBD1 as D (5 bases). The germline gives CDR1 MNHEY, CDR2 SMNVEV (reference sequence). The CDR3 extends over 14 amino acids. Trimming stripped 5 bases from V and 4 bases from J, with 14 bases between. The CDR3 DNA sequence: TGTGCCAGCAGTCTTGCAGGGTACAGCTATGGCTACACCTTC. Translated: CASSLAGYSYGYTF.

This clone has just one count. The V gene is TRBV5-6, the J gene TRBJ2-7; 14 nucleotides match TRBD2. The germline CDR1 and CDR2 sequences are SGHDT and YYEEEE. V trimming: 4 bases; J trimming: 3 bases; junction bases outside the gene matches: 9. The CDR3 has 17 residues. The CDR3: CASSGGTSGRRSYEQYF. CDR3 DNA sequence: TGTGCCAGCAGCGGCGGGACTAGCGGGAGACGTAGCTACGAGCAGTACTTC. Full variable domain (rest looked up from reference TRBV5-6 and TRBJ2-7): DAGVTQSPTHLIKTRGQQVTLRCSPKSGHDTVSWYQQALGQGPQFIFQYYEEEERQRGNFPDRFSGHQFPNYSSELNVNALLLGDSALYLCASSGGTSGRRSYEQYFGPGTRLTVT.

This clone appeared a single time. The chain combines TRBV7-3 with TRBJ2-7; tentative D call: TRBD1 (6 bases). Trimming pared 0 bases from V and 4 bases from J, leaving 13 bases between. Germline V gene sequence: CDR1 SGHTA, CDR2 FQGTGA. This CDR3 has 15 residues. Here the CDR3 reads CASSLTGTPGYEQYF. DNA for the CDR3: TGTGCCAGCAGCTTAACCGGGACACCTGGGTACGAGCAGTACTTC.

This clone was seen only once. V is TRBV19 and J is TRBJ1-1, with a tentative D call TRBD1 (6 bases). Germline V gives CDR1 LNHDA, CDR2 SQIVND (reference sequence). This CDR3 contains 15 residues. Between the trimmed V and J ends, which lost 3 bases and 6 bases, there was a span of 17 bases. This CDR3 is CASSMNPGAASEAFF. In DNA form, the CDR3 reads TGTGCCAGTAGTATGAATCCGGGGGCGGCCTCTGAAGCTTTCTTT.

The chain links TRBV30 to TRBJ2-1, with 7 bases lining up with TRBD2. The CDR3 loop spans 16 amino acids. The trim removed 0 bases at V and 6 bases at J, leaving 11 bases unmatched. Germline CDR1 GTSNPN, CDR2 SVGIG (reference sequence). CDR3 coding DNA: TGTGCCTGGAGTGTACTGGGGAGCGGGATTCGCAATGAGCAGTTCTTC. Protein: CAWSVLGSGIRNEQFF. The whole variable domain, filled in from reference TRBV30 and TRBJ2-1, reads SQTIHQWPATLVQPVGSPLSLECTVEGTSNPNLYWYRQAAGRGLQLLFYSVGIGQISSEVPQNLSASRPQDRQFILSSKKLLLSDSGFYLCAWSVLGSGIRNEQFFGPGTRLTVL.

Details on this clone: This may stem from a read error, because a much larger clone lies one nucleotide away. Additional DNA sequences in this sample encode the identical CDR3. This chain uses TRBV11-2 with TRBJ2-3; TRBD2 matches 7 bases. This CDR3 has 15 residues. Germline V gene sequence: CDR1 SGHAT, CDR2 FQNNGV. DNA of the CDR3: TGTGCCAGTAGCTTTTGGGGGGGTTCTCCAGATACGCAGTATTTT. Its protein product is CASSFWGGSPDTQYF.